This TCR beta chain derives from a study of cytomegalovirus exposure and HLA in healthy donors. Study conclusions and caveats: As was reported, the classifier diagnosed cytomegalovirus status with high specificity and sensitivity.

This clone occurred a few times. What it binds is not known. The PCR employed 60 Vbeta primers together with 13 Jbeta primers. Clones were read by immunoSEQ multiplex PCR, and TCRdb kept only the in-frame ones, dropping some. The sample yields nearly 110,000 clones, 55% to 85% seen once. Sequencing was carried out using PBMCs. The receptor's source is a man aged 30 to 39 in good health and CMV-seronegative.

The CDR3 sequence: CASSLVSTAGQFF. In DNA, the CDR3 is TGTGCCAGCAGCTTAGTTTCGACCGCGGGGCAGTTCTTC. V and J are TRBV7-8 and TRBJ2-1, with TRBD2 as a possible D gene (5 bases). Between the trimmed V and J ends, which lost 1 base and 12 bases, there was a span of 13 bases. The germline CDR1 and CDR2 sequences are SGHVS and FQNEAQ. This CDR3 comprises 13 residues.